Listed here are 29 T cell receptor beta chains from one sample, sequenced in a study of Ad26.COV2.S vaccination and SARS-CoV-2 variants. Noted treatment: 19 received Ad26.COV2.S at low or high dose, single or two shots; 5 received placebo; per-sample allocation not given. The investigators took samples on day 63 after the first vaccine or placebo injection. Profiled with immunoSEQ multiplex PCR; TCRdb holds only in-frame clones, not every one. The data show hundreds of thousands of clones, roughly 91% seen once. The sample in question was peripheral blood, obtained in a trial of Ad26.COV2.S vaccine versus placebo. These receptors were obtained from a person between 18 and 60 years old who received the Ad26.COV2.S COVID-19 vaccine or a placebo.

The chain couples TRBV7-2 to TRBJ1-1; tentative D call: TRBD1 (6 bases). This CDR3 has 15 residues. Germline V gene lookup returns CDR1 SGHTA and CDR2 FQGNSA. Between the trimmed V and J ends, which lost 2 bases and 1 base, there was a span of 11 bases. The CDR3 protein is CASSLSGQANTEAFF. The CDR3 DNA is TGTGCCAGCAGCTTATCGGGACAAGCGAACACTGAAGCTTTCTTT.

The V gene is TRBV15, the J gene TRBJ2-1, with TRBD2 matching 10 bases. V shed 1 base, J shed 5 bases, and the junction held 2 bases outside the gene matches. Per germline, CDR1 LNHNV and CDR2 YYDKDF (reference sequence). The CDR3 consists of 15 residues. CDR3 sequence reads: CATSRALAGDNEQFF. The CDR3 region has the DNA TGTGCCACCAGCAGAGCTCTAGCGGGAGACAATGAGCAGTTCTTC.

The chain employs TRBV2 and TRBJ1-2; 9 bases line up with TRBD1. CDR1 is SNHLY, CDR2 FYNNEI, per germline. Unmatched junction bases numbered 13, after V lost 3 bases and J lost 11 bases. This CDR3 has 15 amino acids. The CDR3 DNA is TGTGCCAGCAGTGATCGGGACAGGGAGTGGGTTGGTTACACCTTC. It is translated as CASSDRDREWVGYTF.

The chain has TRBV19 and TRBJ1-2; TRBD1 aligns across 9 bases. V shed 6 bases and J 5 bases; nucleotides not matched to a gene: 7. The CDR3 contains 14 residues. Germline V gene data show CDR1 as LNHDA and CDR2 as SQIVND (reference sequence). The CDR3 reads CASSSGTGTYGYTF. Written as DNA, the CDR3 is TGTGCCAGTAGCTCCGGGACAGGGACTTATGGCTACACCTTC.

V and J are TRBV28 and TRBJ1-6, with a tentative D call TRBD1 (5 bases). CDR3 length: 13 residues. V was clipped by 6 bases and J by 7 bases, with 10 bases between them. Per the germline V gene, CDR1 is MDHEN and CDR2 is SYDVKM. CDR3 nucleotides: TGTGCCAGCAGGATACAGGCAAATTCACCCCTCCACTTT. Protein product: CASRIQANSPLHF.

The chain links TRBV6-5 to TRBJ2-7, with 7 bases identical to TRBD1. Germline V gives CDR1 MNHEY, CDR2 SVGAGI. With 7 bases clipped from V and 0 bases from J, the junction kept 9 bases outside the gene matches. The CDR3 runs 15 residues. CDR3 nucleotide sequence: TGTGCCAGCACATACTCGGACAGGACCTCCTACGAGCAGTACTTC. Its translation: CASTYSDRTSYEQYF.

The chain joins TRBV2 to TRBJ1-1, with D perhaps TRBD1 (6 bases). There are 11 residues in the CDR3. V lost 1 base and J lost 10, with 7 bases in between. In germline, CDR1 is SNHLY, CDR2 FYNNEI. In DNA, the CDR3 is TGTGCCAGCAGTGAAGGGACAGCAGCTTTCTTT. It codes for CASSEGTAAFF.

This clone was observed once. The genes are TRBV7-2 and TRBJ1-1; the D gene is possibly TRBD1 (5 bases). CDR1 and CDR2 (germline): SGHTA, FQGNSA. The CDR3 is 14 amino acids. V lost 3 bases, J lost 0 bases, and 8 bases lay in between. CDR3 loop: CASSLTDLNTEAFF. The CDR3 DNA reads TGTGCCAGCAGCTTGACAGACTTGAACACTGAAGCTTTCTTT.

The chain uses TRBV10-2 and TRBJ1-4, with 8 positions matching TRBD1. The CDR3 is 16 amino acids. Germline V gene data show CDR1 as WSHSY and CDR2 as SAAADI. V gave up 6 bases and J gave up 1 base; unmatched junction bases: 7. This CDR3 is CASRAGTGVTNEKLFF. DNA for the CDR3: TGCGCCAGCAGAGCCGGGACAGGCGTAACTAATGAAAAACTGTTTTTT.

V usage is TRBV6-2 or TRBV6-3 and J usage is TRBJ2-5; 12 positions match TRBD2. V lost 2 bases, J lost 3 bases, and 4 bases stayed unmatched. CDR3 length: 16 amino acids. The germline V gene has CDR1 MNHEY and CDR2 SVGEGT. The CDR3 DNA sequence: TGTGCCAGCAGTTACCCCGGACTAGCGGGGAAAGAGACCCAGTACTTC. Its translation: CASSYPGLAGKETQYF.

The chain employs TRBV7-9 and TRBJ2-3; TRBD2 matches at 7 bases. The CDR3 runs 15 residues. Per germline, CDR1 SEHNR and CDR2 FQNEAQ (reference sequence). Trimming cost V 0 bases and J 2 bases; bases outside gene matches: 2. The CDR3 spells CASSLAAGATDTQYF. The DNA for the CDR3 is TGTGCCAGCAGCTTAGCGGCGGGAGCCACAGATACGCAGTATTTT. The variable domain in full, with the rest retrieved from reference TRBV7-9 and TRBJ2-3, is DTGVSQNPRHKITKRGQNVTFRCDPISEHNRLYWYRQTLGQGPEFLTYFQNEAQLEKSRLLSDRFSAERPKGSFSTLEIQRTEQGDSAMYLCASSLAAGATDTQYFGPGTRLTVL.

The CDR3 DNA sequence: TGCGCCAGCAGCCCTAGACAGGGGGCGGCGGGAGATACGCAGTATTTT. It encodes CASSPRQGAAGDTQYF. The chain uses TRBV4-3 and TRBJ2-3; 10 positions agree with TRBD1. Germline CDR1 reads LGHNA; CDR2 reads YSLEER. After removal of 4 bases from V and 5 bases from J, the junction contained 9 bases not matched to a gene. The CDR3 extends over 16 amino acids.

The genes are TRBV5-5 and TRBJ2-2, with 11 bases matching TRBD2. The trim removed 4 bases at V and 5 bases at J, leaving 4 bases unmatched. This CDR3 has 15 amino acids. Germline CDR1 reads SGHKS; CDR2 reads YYEKEE (reference sequence). The CDR3: CASSTRLAGTGELFF. The CDR3 nucleotides read TGTGCCAGCAGCACCCGACTAGCGGGAACCGGGGAGCTGTTTTTT.

The chain couples TRBV7-3 to TRBJ2-7, with D possibly being TRBD1 or TRBD2 (5 bases each). CDR1 and CDR2 from the germline V gene are SGHTA and FQGTGA. Trimming stripped 2 bases from V and 7 bases from J, with 21 bases between. The CDR3 loop spans 16 amino acids. CDR3 DNA sequence: TGTGCCAGCAGCTTACATGGGACCATTTCTCTGGGGGAGCAGTACTTC. Its protein is CASSLHGTISLGEQYF.

The chain links TRBV1 to TRBJ1-1. TRBV1 corresponds to a pseudogene. The CDR3 spans 17 residues. The CDR3 region has the DNA TGCACCAGCAGCCATCTCAGACAGACTAAAGGGTGCACTGAAGCTTTCTTT. Translation: CTSSHLRQTKGCTEAFF.

This sequence joins TRBV4-3 and TRBJ2-1; no clear D. CDR3 length equals 13 residues. V lost 0 bases and J 8 bases, leaving 8 bases between the germline ends. CDR1 and CDR2 (germline): LGHNA, YSLEER. The CDR3 nucleotides are TGCGCCAGCAGCCAAGAGGACGGGTATGAGCAGTTCTTC. Translation: CASSQEDGYEQFF.

The chain has TRBV19 and TRBJ2-5; D is tentatively TRBD1 or TRBD2 (5 bases each). This CDR3 spans 12 amino acids. Germline V gene lookup returns CDR1 LNHDA and CDR2 SQIVND (reference sequence). V lost 9 bases and J lost 7, with 15 bases in between. CDR3 bases: TGTGCCAGCGCCGAGGGGCCCTCGACCCAGTACTTC. It yields the protein CASAEGPSTQYF.

J is TRBJ2-1 and V is TRBV7-6, with D possibly TRBD2 on 6 matching bases. With 1 base removed from V and 5 bases from J, the gap between germline ends came to 6 bases. CDR3 length: 13 residues. Germline-derived CDR1 and CDR2 are SGHVS and FNYEAQ. The CDR3 sequence is CASSLGRDNEQFF. DNA for the CDR3: TGTGCCAGCAGCTTAGGGAGGGACAATGAGCAGTTCTTC.

V usage is TRBV24-1 and J usage is TRBJ2-5, with D tentatively TRBD2 (5 bases). CDR3 length: 12 residues. Germline lookup yields CDR1 KGHDR and CDR2 SFDVKD. V lost 2 bases and J 7 bases, leaving 7 bases between the germline ends. The CDR3 nucleotides read TGTGCCACCAGTGATTCCGGAGGGACCCAGTACTTC. It encodes CATSDSGGTQYF.

The genes are TRBV30 and TRBJ1-1; D is ambiguous. CDR1 and CDR2 (germline): GTSNPN, SVGIG (reference sequence). The CDR3 totals 12 residues. V was trimmed by 2 bases and J by 1 base, leaving 5 bases between them. The CDR3 loop is CAWSRANTEAFF. CDR3 nucleotide sequence: TGTGCCTGGAGTAGGGCGAACACTGAAGCTTTCTTT.

This rearrangement joins TRBV30 to TRBJ2-3, with a tentative D call TRBD2 (6 bases). The CDR3 length is 14 residues. CDR1 is GTSNPN, CDR2 SVGIG, per germline (reference sequence). The V end lost 2 bases, the J end lost 3 bases, and 12 bases lay between the germline ends. The CDR3 is CAWSLTEGTDTQYF. CDR3 DNA sequence: TGTGCCTGGAGTCTGACGGAGGGGACAGATACGCAGTATTTT.

The chain combines TRBV7-9 with TRBJ2-3, with 10 bases matching TRBD2. This CDR3 has 14 residues. In germline, CDR1 is SEHNR, CDR2 FQNEAQ (reference sequence). After removal of 5 bases from V and 6 bases from J, the junction contained 5 bases not matched to a gene. CDR3 sequence reads: CASSPGTSADTQYF. DNA for the CDR3: TGTGCCAGCAGCCCAGGGACTAGCGCGGATACGCAGTATTTT.

J is TRBJ2-1 and V is TRBV6-5; TRBD2 is a possible D gene (7 bases). The CDR3 sequence is 16 residues long. Germline V lookup: CDR1 MNHEY, CDR2 SVGAGI. Trimming removed 0 bases from V and 8 bases from J, with 17 bases in between. The CDR3 is CASSYSGGGLLDEQFF. The CDR3 nucleotides read TGTGCCAGCAGTTACTCTGGGGGGGGCCTTTTGGATGAGCAGTTCTTC.

The rearrangement uses TRBV3-1 (or the pseudogene TRBV3-2) and TRBJ1-1; D is unresolved. V lost 3 bases to trimming and J lost 6 bases, with 11 bases between them. The germline CDR1 and CDR2 sequences are LGHDT and YNNKEL (reference sequence). The CDR3 has 13 residues. The CDR3 is CASSQQGRAEAFF. DNA for the CDR3: TGTGCCAGCAGCCAGCAAGGGAGGGCTGAAGCTTTCTTT.

This chain connects TRBV29-1 to TRBJ1-1; 7 nucleotides match TRBD1. V shed 5 bases, J shed 10 bases, and the junction held 13 bases outside the gene matches. In germline, CDR1 is SQVTM, CDR2 ANQGSEA. This CDR3 contains 13 residues. The CDR3 DNA follows: TGCAGCGTTACAGGGACAGTGGGAATGATAGCTTTCTTT. The encoded protein is CSVTGTVGMIAFF.

This chain uses TRBV10-2 with TRBJ2-1; 13 bases map to TRBD2. CDR3 length: 15 amino acids. Germline values: CDR1 WSHSY, CDR2 SAAADI. J lost 9 bases, V lost 3 bases, and 5 bases had no gene match. The CDR3 loop reads CASSEGTSGMSEQFF. The DNA for the CDR3 is TGCGCCAGCAGTGAAGGGACTAGCGGGATGAGTGAGCAGTTCTTC.

The rearrangement uses TRBV5-1 and TRBJ2-3, with 10 bases identical to TRBD2. The J segment lost 3 bases and the V segment lost 0 bases, leaving 4 bases of the junction unmatched. This CDR3 comprises 16 residues. The V gene's germline CDR1 is SGHRS and CDR2 YFSETQ. CDR3 protein: CASSLEAGGQTDTQYF. The CDR3, as DNA: TGCGCCAGCAGCTTGGAAGCGGGAGGGCAGACAGATACGCAGTATTTT.

This chain joins TRBV7-8 and TRBJ1-4; D not resolved. Trimming removed 2 bases at V and 4 bases at J, with 23 bases between. Per the germline V gene, CDR1 is SGHVS and CDR2 is FQNEAQ. This CDR3 comprises 19 residues. In DNA, the CDR3 is TGTGCCAGCAGCTTAAAAGCAAGTGTGTCAGGCGGTCGTAATGAAAAACTGTTTTTT. Translated, it gives CASSLKASVSGGRNEKLFF.

This clone has a single count. This chain uses TRBV11-2 with TRBJ1-2; 8 positions agree with TRBD1. This CDR3 is built from 14 residues. The V and J ends lost 6 bases and 8 bases, in that order; junction bases with no gene match: 11. Germline values: CDR1 SGHAT, CDR2 FQNNGV. The CDR3 DNA is TGTGCCAGCAGACCAATTCAGGGGGCAGAAGGCTACACCTTC. It is translated as CASRPIQGAEGYTF.